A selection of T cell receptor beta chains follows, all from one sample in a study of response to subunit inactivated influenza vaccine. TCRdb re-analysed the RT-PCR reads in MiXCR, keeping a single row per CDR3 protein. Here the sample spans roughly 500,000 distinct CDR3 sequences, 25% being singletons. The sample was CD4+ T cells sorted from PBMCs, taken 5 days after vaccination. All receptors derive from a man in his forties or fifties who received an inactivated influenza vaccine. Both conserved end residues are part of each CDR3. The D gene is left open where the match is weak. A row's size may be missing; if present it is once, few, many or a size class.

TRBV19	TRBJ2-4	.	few	CASSDSYAKNIQYF	TGTGCCAGTAGTGACAGTTATGCCAAAAACATTCAGTACTTC
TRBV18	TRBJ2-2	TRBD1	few	CASSPRAGGHTGELFF	TGTGCCAGCTCACCACGGGCAGGGGGACACACCGGGGAGCTGTTTTTT
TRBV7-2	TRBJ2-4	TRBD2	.	CASSFLSSGNIQYF	TGTGCCAGCAGCTTCCTTTCTAGCGGGAACATTCAGTACTTC
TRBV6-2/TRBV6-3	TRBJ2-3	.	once	CASSYAGKSRDTQYF	TGTGCCAGCAGTTACGCGGGAAAATCGAGGGATACGCAGTATTTT
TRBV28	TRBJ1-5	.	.	CASRYRNNQPQHF	TGTGCCAGCAGGTACAGGAATAATCAGCCCCAGCATTTT
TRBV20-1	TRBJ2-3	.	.	CSANRVMGTDTQYF	TGCAGTGCTAACAGGGTGATGGGCACAGATACGCAGTATTTT
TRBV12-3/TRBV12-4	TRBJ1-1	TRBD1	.	CASSPRTGRVNTEAFF	TGTGCCAGCAGCCCTAGGACAGGGCGGGTGAACACTGAAGCTTTCTTT
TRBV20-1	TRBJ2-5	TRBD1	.	CSAERDRVDETQYF	TGCAGTGCTGAACGGGACAGGGTGGACGAGACCCAGTACTTC
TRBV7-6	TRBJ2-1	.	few	CASSLRGRDEQFF	TGTGCCAGCAGCTTAAGAGGACGAGATGAGCAGTTCTTC
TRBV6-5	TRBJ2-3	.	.	CASSYRSVGTDTQYF	TGTGCCAGCAGTTACCGCAGCGTTGGCACAGATACGCAGTATTTT
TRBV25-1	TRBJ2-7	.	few	CASSEYRAGHEQYF	TGTGCCAGCAGTGAATATAGGGCAGGCCACGAGCAGTACTTC
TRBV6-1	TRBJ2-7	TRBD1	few	CASSEGTGVSYEQYF	TGTGCCAGCAGTGAAGGAACAGGGGTGAGTTACGAGCAGTACTTC
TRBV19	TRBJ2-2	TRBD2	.	CASSILRLAGPRSTGELFF	TGTGCCAGTAGTATACTCAGGCTAGCGGGACCACGGAGCACCGGGGAGCTGTTTTTT
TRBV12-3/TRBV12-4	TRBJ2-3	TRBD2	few	CASSPLAGGMKTQYF	TGTGCCAGCAGTCCCTTAGCGGGAGGGATGAAGACGCAGTATTTT
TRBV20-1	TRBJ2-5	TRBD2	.	CSARLADTIKETQYF	TGCAGTGCTAGACTAGCGGATACAATTAAAGAGACCCAGTACTTC
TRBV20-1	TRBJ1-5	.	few	CSAREAGGYSNQPQHF	TGCAGTGCTAGAGAGGCGGGGGGCTATAGCAATCAGCCCCAGCATTTT
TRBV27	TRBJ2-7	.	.	CASSLSSGASSGEQYF	TGTGCCAGCAGTTTATCCTCCGGGGCTAGCTCAGGCGAGCAGTACTTC
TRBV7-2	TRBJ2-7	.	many	CASSSGLYEQYF	TGTGCCAGCAGTTCGGGGCTGTACGAGCAGTACTTC
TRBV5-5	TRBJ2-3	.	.	CASSLLDGRGTDTQYF	TGTGCCAGCAGCTTGCTTGACGGGAGAGGCACAGATACGCAGTATTTT
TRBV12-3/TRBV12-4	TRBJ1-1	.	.	CASWGIQWGTEAFF	TGTGCCAGCTGGGGGATCCAATGGGGAACTGAAGCTTTCTTT
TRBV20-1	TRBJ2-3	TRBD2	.	CSAAGTSGNTDTQYF	TGCAGTGCAGCCGGGACTAGCGGGAACACAGATACGCAGTATTTT
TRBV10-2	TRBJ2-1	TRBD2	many	CATFRTSGGRSSYNEQFF	TGCGCCACCTTCAGGACTAGCGGGGGGAGGAGCTCCTACAATGAGCAGTTCTTC
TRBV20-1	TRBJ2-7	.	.	CSARDHRRYEQYF	TGCAGTGCTAGAGATCACCGCAGATACGAGCAGTACTTC
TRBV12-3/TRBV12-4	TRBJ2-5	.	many	CASSFRSGGETQYF	TGTGCCAGCAGTTTTAGGAGTGGGGGGGAGACCCAGTACTTC
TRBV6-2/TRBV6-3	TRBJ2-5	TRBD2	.	CASRPGLLEETQYF	TGTGCCAGCAGACCGGGACTACTCGAAGAGACCCAGTACTTC
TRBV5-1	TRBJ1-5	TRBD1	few	CASSLEGQGNQPQHF	TGCGCCAGCAGCTTGGAGGGACAGGGGAATCAGCCCCAGCATTTT
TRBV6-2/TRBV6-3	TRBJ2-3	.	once	CASSYEFTQYF	TGTGCCAGCAGTTACGAGTTTACGCAGTATTTT
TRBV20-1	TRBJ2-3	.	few	CRGTRLSADTQYF	TGCAGGGGAACTAGATTATCAGCAGATACGCAGTATTTT
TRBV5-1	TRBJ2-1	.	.	CASSLAGVDEQFF	TGCGCCAGCAGCTTGGCAGGGGTCGATGAGCAGTTCTTC
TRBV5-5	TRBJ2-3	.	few	CASTPGIRTDTQYF	TGTGCCAGCACCCCCGGTATACGCACAGATACGCAGTATTTT
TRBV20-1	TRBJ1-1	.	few	CSARELGAEAFF	TGCAGTGCTAGAGAGCTGGGGGCTGAAGCTTTCTTT
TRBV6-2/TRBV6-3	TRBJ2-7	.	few	CASSPGGLGTYEQYF	TGTGCCAGCAGTCCGGGGGGCTTAGGGACCTACGAGCAGTACTTC
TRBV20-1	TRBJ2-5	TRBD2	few	CSASRVSGRQETQYF	TGCAGTGCTTCCCGTGTTAGCGGGAGGCAAGAGACCCAGTACTTC
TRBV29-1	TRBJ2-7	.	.	CSVAMGRTEQYF	TGCAGCGTTGCCATGGGCCGGACCGAGCAGTACTTC
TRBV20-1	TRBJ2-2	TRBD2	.	CSARAGGNAGELFF	TGCAGTGCTAGAGCGGGAGGGAATGCCGGGGAGCTGTTTTTT
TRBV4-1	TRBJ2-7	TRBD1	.	CASSRPGQSYEQYF	TGCGCCAGCAGCCGTCCGGGACAGAGTTACGAGCAGTACTTC
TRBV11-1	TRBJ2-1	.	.	CASSPLGTARTDYNEQFF	TGTGCCAGCAGCCCACTCGGAACCGCGAGGACCGACTACAATGAGCAGTTCTTC
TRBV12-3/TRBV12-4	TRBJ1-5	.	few	CASRPRPSWQPQHF	TGTGCCAGCAGACCTCGACCGAGCTGGCAGCCCCAGCATTTT
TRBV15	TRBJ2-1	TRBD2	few	CATSIGLAGGKQFF	TGTGCCACCAGCATCGGACTAGCGGGGGGGAAGCAGTTCTTC
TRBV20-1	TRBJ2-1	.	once	CSDTPLAGAGGQFF	TGCAGTGACACCCCCCTCGCGGGGGCCGGGGGGCAGTTCTTC
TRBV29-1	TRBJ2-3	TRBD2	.	CSVGLLAGYTDTQYF	TGCAGCGTTGGGTTATTAGCGGGGTACACAGATACGCAGTATTTT
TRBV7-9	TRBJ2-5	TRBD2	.	CASSLARASGLQETQYF	TGTGCCAGCAGCTTAGCGAGGGCTAGCGGACTCCAAGAGACCCAGTACTTC
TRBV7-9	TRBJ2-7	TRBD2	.	CASRPSGDPPYEQYF	TGTGCCAGCAGACCGAGCGGGGACCCTCCCTACGAGCAGTACTTC
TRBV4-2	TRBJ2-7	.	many	CASSHEIAYHEQYF	TGTGCCAGCAGCCATGAGATAGCCTACCACGAGCAGTACTTC
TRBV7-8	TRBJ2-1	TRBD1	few	CASSIDRGGPNEQFF	TGTGCCAGCAGCATAGACAGGGGTGGACCTAATGAGCAGTTCTTC
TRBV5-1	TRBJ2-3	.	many	CASSLVHGVSDTQYF	TGCGCCAGCAGCTTGGTTCACGGGGTTTCAGATACGCAGTATTTT
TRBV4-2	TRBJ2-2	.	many	CASSPSSPNTGELFF	TGTGCCAGCAGCCCCTCAAGCCCGAACACCGGGGAGCTGTTTTTT
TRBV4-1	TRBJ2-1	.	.	CASSQVVRVRNEQFF	TGCGCCAGCAGCCAGGTGGTTAGGGTACGGAATGAGCAGTTCTTC
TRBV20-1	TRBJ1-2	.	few	CSATTLLNYGYTF	TGCAGTGCTACCACCCTTCTCAACTATGGCTACACCTTC
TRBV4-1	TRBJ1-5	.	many	CASSQGGQGFQPQHF	TGCGCCAGCAGCCAAGGAGGGCAGGGGTTTCAGCCCCAGCATTTT
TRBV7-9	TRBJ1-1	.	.	CASSMDPNTEAFF	TGTGCCAGCAGCATGGACCCGAACACTGAAGCTTTCTTT
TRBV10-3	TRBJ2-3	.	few	CAIRGSGTDTQYF	TGTGCCATCAGGGGGAGCGGCACAGATACGCAGTATTTT
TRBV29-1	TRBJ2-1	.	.	CSVDGNYNEQFF	TGCAGCGTTGACGGTAACTACAATGAGCAGTTCTTC
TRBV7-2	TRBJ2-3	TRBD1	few	CASSLRTGGDTQYF	TGTGCCAGCAGCCTCCGTACAGGGGGGGATACGCAGTATTTT
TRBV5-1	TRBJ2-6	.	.	CASSRWTQGSGANVLTF	TGCGCCAGCAGCCGTTGGACTCAGGGGTCTGGGGCCAACGTCCTGACTTTC
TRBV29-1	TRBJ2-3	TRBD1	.	CSTTTGSSTDTQYF	TGCAGCACCACGACAGGGAGTAGCACAGATACGCAGTATTTT
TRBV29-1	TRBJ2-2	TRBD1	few	CSVGARTGAGELFF	TGCAGCGTTGGGGCTCGGACAGGGGCCGGGGAGCTGTTTTTT
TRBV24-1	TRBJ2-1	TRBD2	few	CATSDAGTSGSMIF	TGTGCCACCAGTGATGCCGGGACTAGCGGGAGTATGATCTTC